The following is a T cell receptor beta chain sequence with its context. Its antigen is unidentified. These data are taken from a study of blood T cells in healthy people across ages. Points from the study as a whole: Significant beta diversity loss was already apparent by age roughly 44, declining roughly linearly. Versus aged donors, long-lived donors had higher diversity and more naive CD4+ cells.

Every sample had a minimum of 6.5 million PBMCs isolated. There were at least 5 micrograms of total RNA extracted from every sample. Next came a second PCR, run for about 7 to 12 cycles, which used a sample-barcoded 5' primer along with a J-beta primer mix. TCRdb re-called the 5' RACE reads with MiXCR, one entry per CDR3 protein. Here the sample spans more than 550,000 distinct CDR3 sequences, 20% to 25% being singletons. Germline V CDR1 and CDR2: DFQATT, SNEGSKA (reference sequence). This CDR3 contains 14 residues. This clonotype originated in a man between 70 and 80 years old in good health. This sequence joins TRBV20-1 and TRBJ2-5; D unclear. The J call may be mistaken, given a closer DNA end match to TRBJ2-1. The specimen was blood. The CDR3, as DNA: TGCAGTGCTTGGCCCCGGACCCCTGGCAATGAGCAGTTCTTC. Translating it yields CSAWPRTPGNEQFF.